A single sample gave rise to the 25 T cell receptor beta chains below, sequenced in a study of cytomegalovirus exposure and HLA in healthy donors. Vbeta (60) and Jbeta (13) primers were used in the PCR. Repertoires were generated with immunoSEQ multiplex PCR, while TCRdb's copy carries only in-frame clones and drops some. The sample includes under 130,000 clones, roughly 78% of them seen just once. The specimen was PBMCs. These receptors came from a woman between 40 and 50 years old in good health and CMV-seronegative.

V usage is TRBV4-3 and J usage is TRBJ1-1; D might be TRBD1 (6 bases). The germline V and J ends were trimmed by 0 bases and 1 base, with 12 bases remaining between them. Germline V CDR1 and CDR2: LGHNA, YSLEER. This CDR3 has 16 amino acids. The CDR3 region is CASSQDLGTPNTEAFF. For the CDR3, the DNA is TGCGCCAGCAGCCAAGATTTGGGGACACCGAACACTGAAGCTTTCTTT.

This clone was counted a single time. The chain joins TRBV5-1 to TRBJ2-5, with 12 bases that match TRBD1. J lost 4 bases, V lost 0 bases, and 7 bases had no gene match. The length of the CDR3 is 17 residues. From germline, CDR1 is SGHRS and CDR2 YFSETQ. CDR3 protein: CASSLEGTGGLAETQYF. The CDR3 DNA follows: TGCGCCAGCAGCTTGGAAGGGACAGGGGGCCTCGCAGAGACCCAGTACTTC.

This clone was counted once. The chain has TRBV28 and TRBJ1-5; the D gene is possibly TRBD1 (6 bases). Trimming stripped 7 bases from V and 7 bases from J, with 23 bases between. The CDR3 contains 16 residues. CDR1 is MDHEN, CDR2 SYDVKM, per germline. DNA for the CDR3: TGTGCCAGCATTCCTCAGGGGAGGGGTTCGGGGCAGCCCCAGCATTTT. Its translation is CASIPQGRGSGQPQHF.

The J gene is TRBJ1-2, the V gene TRBV4-3; 10 bases fit TRBD1. In germline, CDR1 is LGHNA, CDR2 YSLEER. The CDR3 sequence is 17 residues long. V shed 4 bases, J shed 4 bases, and the junction held 12 bases outside the gene matches. The CDR3, as DNA: TGCGCCAGCAGCCGCCTGGGGGACAGGGGTGGAAGCTATGGCTACACCTTC. It codes for CASSRLGDRGGSYGYTF.

This chain links TRBV6-1 with TRBJ2-7; TRBD1 matches 10 bases. The CDR3 is 16 residues long. Per the germline V gene, CDR1 is MNHNS and CDR2 is SASEGT. V gave up 4 bases and J gave up 3 bases; unmatched junction bases: 9. CDR3 amino acids: CASSGARTGGGYEQYF. The CDR3 DNA reads TGTGCCAGCAGTGGTGCCCGGACAGGGGGAGGCTACGAGCAGTACTTC.

The chain recombines TRBV19 with TRBJ1-1; TRBD1 matches at 7 bases. V was clipped by 5 bases and J by 6 bases; unmatched bases: 6. The CDR3 loop spans 13 amino acids. The germline V gene has CDR1 LNHDA and CDR2 SQIVND (reference sequence). The CDR3 DNA reads TGTGCCAGTAGTTTCGACAGGGTCGCTGAAGCTTTCTTT. Amino acid sequence: CASSFDRVAEAFF. Combining the CDR3 with reference TRBV19 and TRBJ1-1 gives the whole variable domain DGGITQSPKYLFRKEGQNVTLSCEQNLNHDAMYWYRQDPGQGLRLIYYSQIVNDFQKGDIAEGYSVSREKKESFPLTVTSAQKNPTAFYLCASSFDRVAEAFFGQGTRLTVV.

This chain connects TRBV7-6 to TRBJ1-4, with 7 bases lining up with TRBD1. This CDR3 contains 20 residues. V dropped 3 bases and J dropped 2; count of bases not matched to a gene: 18. CDR1 is SGHVS, CDR2 FNYEAQ, per germline. This chain's CDR3 is CASSLVEAYPGQRTNEKLFF. The CDR3 nucleotides read TGTGCCAGCAGCTTGGTTGAGGCCTATCCGGGACAGCGGACTAATGAAAAACTGTTTTTT.

The gene calls are TRBV7-9 and TRBJ1-4; D is perhaps TRBD1 (5 bases). Germline V gene lookup returns CDR1 SEHNR and CDR2 FQNEAQ (reference sequence). V lost 4 bases, J lost 8 bases, and 17 bases lay in between. CDR3 size: 15 residues. CDR3 DNA sequence: TGTGCCAGCAGCTCTTCCGGGACTCAGGAGGAAAAACTGTTTTTT. Protein sequence: CASSSSGTQEEKLFF.

The genes are TRBV6-1 and TRBJ2-5, with D perhaps matching TRBD1 (7 bases). The J call could be wrong; TRBJ2-7 is a better fit for the DNA end. Germline V gene sequence: CDR1 MNHNS, CDR2 SASEGT. The CDR3 runs 15 residues. The CDR3 loop is CASTNLGAGGNEQYF. CDR3 DNA sequence: TGTGCCAGCACTAACCTGGGCGCAGGGGGGAACGAGCAGTACTTC.

This clone has just one count. The chain carries TRBV4-1 and TRBJ2-1; 11 positions agree with TRBD2. Per germline, CDR1 MGHRA and CDR2 YSYEKL. Unmatched junction bases numbered 7, after V lost 1 base and J lost 5 bases. There are 17 residues in the CDR3. The CDR3 reads CASSQALTSGEDNEQFF. The CDR3 DNA is TGCGCCAGCAGCCAAGCCTTGACTAGCGGGGAGGACAATGAGCAGTTCTTC.

CDR3 loop: CASSLAFSGGLNSPLHF. In DNA, the CDR3 is TGTGCCAGCAGCTTGGCCTTTTCGGGGGGCCTTAATTCACCCCTCCACTTT. V gene TRBV5-6 combines with J gene TRBJ1-6; D may be TRBD1 (6 bases). Germline CDR1 and CDR2: SGHDT and YYEEEE. The CDR3 spans 17 residues. Trimming took 0 bases from V and 6 from J, leaving 16 bases between them.

The chain has TRBV4-3 and TRBJ1-1; TRBD1 matches at 7 bases. After removal of 2 bases from V and 6 bases from J, the junction contained 6 bases not matched to a gene. The germline gives CDR1 LGHNA, CDR2 YSLEER. This CDR3 region has 14 residues. The CDR3, as DNA: TGCGCCAGCAGCCAACGACAGGGTAGATCTGAAGCTTTCTTT. This translates into CASSQRQGRSEAFF.

The chain combines TRBV4-2 with TRBJ1-1; no definite D call. There are 15 residues in the CDR3. Deletions cut 0 bases from V and 0 bases from J, with 8 bases between. Germline CDR1 reads LGHNA; CDR2 reads YNFKEQ. The DNA for the CDR3 is TGTGCCAGCAGCCAAGAAACTATGTTGAACACTGAAGCTTTCTTT. It yields the protein CASSQETMLNTEAFF.

The chain joins TRBV11-2 to TRBJ2-7; D is possibly TRBD1 (5 bases). V lost 5 bases, J lost 7 bases, and 9 bases lay in between. Germline V gene sequence: CDR1 SGHAT, CDR2 FQNNGV. The CDR3 totals 11 residues. This CDR3 reads CASSPDKEQYF. The DNA for the CDR3 is TGTGCCAGCAGCCCGGACAAGGAGCAGTACTTC.

The chain is built from TRBV7-9 and TRBJ2-3; 10 bases agree with TRBD2. There are 14 residues in the CDR3. Germline CDR1 SEHNR, CDR2 FQNEAQ (reference sequence). After removal of 4 bases from V and 8 bases from J, the junction contained 6 bases not matched to a gene. In nucleotides, the CDR3 is TGTGCCAGCAGCTCAAGCGGGAGGGCCGGTACGCAGTATTTT. Its translation is CASSSSGRAGTQYF. The full variable domain, in which reference TRBV7-9 and TRBJ2-3 provide the parts outside the CDR3, is DTGVSQNPRHKITKRGQNVTFRCDPISEHNRLYWYRQTLGQGPEFLTYFQNEAQLEKSRLLSDRFSAERPKGSFSTLEIQRTEQGDSAMYLCASSSSGRAGTQYFGPGTRLTVL.

The sample holds a few counts of this clone. The chain employs TRBV18 and TRBJ1-1, with D maybe TRBD1 (5 bases). Trimming removed 4 bases at V and 4 bases at J, with 10 bases between. The germline CDR1 and CDR2 sequences are KGHSH and LQKENI. This CDR3 comprises 13 residues. CDR3 bases: TGTGCCAGCTCACTCTCGGGGGGCACTGAAGCTTTCTTT. Its translation: CASSLSGGTEAFF.

This clone was seen only a few times. The genes are TRBV7-8 and TRBJ2-1; perhaps TRBD2 as D (5 bases). Trimming took 5 bases from V and 13 from J, leaving 15 bases between them. CDR3 length equals 12 residues. From germline, CDR1 is SGHVS and CDR2 FQNEAQ. The CDR3 DNA sequence: TGTGCCAGCAGCCCCCGGGATGCCCAACAGTTCTTC. Protein sequence: CASSPRDAQQFF.

This rearrangement joins TRBV7-9 to TRBJ1-2; no reliable D call. The CDR3 contains 16 residues. V gave up 5 bases and J gave up 2 bases, with 18 bases separating them. CDR1 SEHNR and CDR2 FQNEAQ come from the germline V gene (reference sequence). Here the CDR3 DNA reads TGTGCCAGCAGCCGGTGGGAGCGAACCTTCAACTATGGCTACACCTTC. Protein product: CASSRWERTFNYGYTF.

This rearrangement joins TRBV14 to TRBJ2-2, with D unclear. Trimming took off 4 bases at V and 2 bases at J, with 5 bases between the two ends. The CDR3 contains 13 residues. The germline gives CDR1 SGHDN, CDR2 FVKESK. CDR3 bases: TGTGCCAGCAGCCCCACTAACACCGGGGAGCTGTTTTTT. Its protein is CASSPTNTGELFF. The full variable domain, completed using reference TRBV14 and TRBJ2-2, is EAGVTQFPSHSVIEKGQTVTLRCDPISGHDNLYWYRRVMGKEIKFLLHFVKESKQDESGMPNNRFLAERTGGTYSTLKVQPAELEDSGVYFCASSPTNTGELFFGEGSRLTVL.

V gene TRBV18 combines with J gene TRBJ2-5; 13 nucleotides agree with TRBD2. With V trimmed by 4 bases and J by 2 bases, 7 bases remained unmatched. Germline V gene lookup returns CDR1 KGHSH and CDR2 LQKENI. The CDR3 spans 17 residues. The CDR3: CASSRRLAGGGQETQYF. The CDR3 DNA is TGTGCCAGCTCACGAAGACTAGCGGGGGGAGGACAAGAGACCCAGTACTTC.

The chain joins TRBV10-1 to TRBJ2-4; TRBD2 agrees at 9 bases. The V gene end was trimmed by 3 bases and the J gene end by 7 bases; junction bases not matched to a gene: 4. CDR1 and CDR2 (germline): WNHNN, SYGVQD (reference sequence). The CDR3 runs 14 residues. The CDR3 spells CASSEAGGRNIQYF. In DNA, the CDR3 is TGCGCCAGCAGTGAAGCGGGGGGCAGGAACATTCAGTACTTC.

The chain employs TRBV9 and TRBJ2-7; TRBD1 matches at 8 bases. There are 14 residues in the CDR3. Germline-derived CDR1 and CDR2 are SGDLS and YYNGEE. Unmatched junction bases numbered 2, after V lost 3 bases and J lost 0 bases. The CDR3 DNA follows: TGTGCCAGCAGCGAGGGACAGGTCTCCTACGAGCAGTACTTC. It is translated as CASSEGQVSYEQYF.

This chain connects TRBV5-6 to TRBJ1-2; tentatively, D is TRBD1 (6 bases). V gave up 3 bases and J gave up 3 bases, with 15 bases separating them. CDR3 length: 15 residues. Germline V lookup: CDR1 SGHDT, CDR2 YYEEEE. CDR3 loop: CASSSLDAGDYGYTF. CDR3 nucleotide sequence: TGTGCCAGCAGCTCATTAGATGCAGGGGACTATGGCTACACCTTC. Full variable domain (rest looked up from reference TRBV5-6 and TRBJ1-2): DAGVTQSPTHLIKTRGQQVTLRCSPKSGHDTVSWYQQALGQGPQFIFQYYEEEERQRGNFPDRFSGHQFPNYSSELNVNALLLGDSALYLCASSSLDAGDYGYTFGSGTRLTVV.

V gene TRBV5-4 combines with J gene TRBJ2-7, with TRBD2 matching over 7 bases. The CDR3 runs 14 residues. The V gene end was trimmed by 0 bases and the J gene end by 5 bases; junction bases not matched to a gene: 5. Germline V gene data show CDR1 as SGHNT and CDR2 as YYREEE (reference sequence). This CDR3 is CASSLESGEDEQYF. Written as DNA, the CDR3 is TGTGCCAGCAGCTTGGAAAGCGGGGAAGACGAGCAGTACTTC.

This clone was recorded a few times. The chain joins TRBV5-5 to TRBJ1-5; D is uncertain. The V end lost 4 bases, the J end lost 2 bases, and 10 bases lay between the germline ends. Per the germline V gene, CDR1 is SGHKS and CDR2 is YYEKEE (reference sequence). This CDR3 has 14 residues. The CDR3 region is CASSLEVGNQPQHF. The CDR3, as DNA: TGTGCCAGCAGCCTAGAGGTCGGCAATCAGCCCCAGCATTTT.